This T cell receptor beta chain originates from a study of identifying expanded T cells in peripheral blood. Germline CDR1 and CDR2: GTSNPN and SVGIG (reference sequence). The CDR3 totals 11 residues. The trim removed 3 bases at V and 9 bases at J, leaving 4 bases unmatched. Sequenced by immunoSEQ multiplex PCR; TCRdb stores in-frame clones only, minus some. The sample includes about 63,000 clones, over 80% of them seen just once. Material for sequencing was blood. The origin of this receptor is a person between 18 and 70 years old in good health. This chain links TRBV30 with TRBJ1-1, with 7 bases that match TRBD1. Here the CDR3 DNA reads TGTGCCTGGAGCGGACAGGCCAAAGCTTTCTTT. This gives the protein CAWSGQAKAFF.